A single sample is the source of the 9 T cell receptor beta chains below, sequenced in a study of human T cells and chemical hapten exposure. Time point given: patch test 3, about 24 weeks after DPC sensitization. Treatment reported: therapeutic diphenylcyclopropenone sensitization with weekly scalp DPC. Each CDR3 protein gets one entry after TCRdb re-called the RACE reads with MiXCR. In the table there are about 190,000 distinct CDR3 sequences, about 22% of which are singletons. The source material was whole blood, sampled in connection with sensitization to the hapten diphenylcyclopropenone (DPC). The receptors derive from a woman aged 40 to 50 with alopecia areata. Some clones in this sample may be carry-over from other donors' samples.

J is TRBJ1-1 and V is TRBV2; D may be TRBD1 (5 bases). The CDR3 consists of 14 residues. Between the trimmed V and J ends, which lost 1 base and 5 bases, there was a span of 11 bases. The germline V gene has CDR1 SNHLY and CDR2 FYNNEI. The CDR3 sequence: CASSEGAGRTEAFF. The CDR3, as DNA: TGTGCCAGCAGTGAAGGGGCGGGACGGACTGAAGCTTTCTTT.

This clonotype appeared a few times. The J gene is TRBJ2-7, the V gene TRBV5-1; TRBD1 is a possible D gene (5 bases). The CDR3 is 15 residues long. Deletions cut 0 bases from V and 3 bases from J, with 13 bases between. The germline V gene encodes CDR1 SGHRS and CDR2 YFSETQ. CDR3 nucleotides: TGCGCCAGCAGCTTGGAGGGGTCCCCTTTCTACGAGCAGTACTTC. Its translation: CASSLEGSPFYEQYF.

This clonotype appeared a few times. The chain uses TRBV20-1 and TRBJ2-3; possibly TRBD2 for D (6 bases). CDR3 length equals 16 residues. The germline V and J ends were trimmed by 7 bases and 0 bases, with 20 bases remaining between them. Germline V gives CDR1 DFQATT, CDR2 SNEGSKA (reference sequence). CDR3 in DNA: TGCAGTGGTTTGGGGTGGGCTAGCGTCAGCACAGATACGCAGTATTTT. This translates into CSGLGWASVSTDTQYF.

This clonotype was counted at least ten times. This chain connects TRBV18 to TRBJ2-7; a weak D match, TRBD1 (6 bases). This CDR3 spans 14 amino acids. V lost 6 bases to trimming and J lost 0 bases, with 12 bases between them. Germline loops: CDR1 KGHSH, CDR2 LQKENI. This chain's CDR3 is CASSPGQTSYEQYF. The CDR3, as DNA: TGTGCCAGCTCCCCAGGACAGACCTCCTACGAGCAGTACTTC.

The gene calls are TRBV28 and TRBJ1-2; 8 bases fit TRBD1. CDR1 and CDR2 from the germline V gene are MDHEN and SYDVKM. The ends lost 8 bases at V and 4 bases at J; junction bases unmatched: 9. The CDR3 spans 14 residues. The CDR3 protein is CASGPGGRGYGYTF. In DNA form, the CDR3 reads TGTGCCAGCGGGCCAGGGGGCCGGGGCTATGGCTACACCTTC.

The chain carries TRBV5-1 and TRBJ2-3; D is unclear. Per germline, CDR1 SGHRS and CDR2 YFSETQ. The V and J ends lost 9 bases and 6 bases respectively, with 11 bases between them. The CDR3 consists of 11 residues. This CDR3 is CANLSPDTQYF. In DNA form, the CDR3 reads TGCGCCAACCTAAGCCCCGATACGCAGTATTTT.

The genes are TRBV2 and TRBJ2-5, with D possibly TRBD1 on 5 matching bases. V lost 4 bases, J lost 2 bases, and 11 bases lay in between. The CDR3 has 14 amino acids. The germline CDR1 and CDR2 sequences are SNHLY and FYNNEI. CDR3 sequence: CASSGQSNQETQYF. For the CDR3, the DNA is TGTGCCAGCAGTGGACAGTCAAATCAAGAGACCCAGTACTTC.

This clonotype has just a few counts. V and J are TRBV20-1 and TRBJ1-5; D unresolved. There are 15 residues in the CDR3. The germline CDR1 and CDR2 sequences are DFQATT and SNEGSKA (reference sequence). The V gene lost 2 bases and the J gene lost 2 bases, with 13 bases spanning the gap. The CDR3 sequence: CSARTDQGRNQPQHF. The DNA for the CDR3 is TGCAGTGCTAGAACAGATCAAGGGCGCAATCAGCCCCAGCATTTT.

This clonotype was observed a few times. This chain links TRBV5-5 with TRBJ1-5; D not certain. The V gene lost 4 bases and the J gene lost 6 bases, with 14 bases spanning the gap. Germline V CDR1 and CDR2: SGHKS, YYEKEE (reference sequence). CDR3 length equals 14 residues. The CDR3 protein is CASSQRGSGQPQHF. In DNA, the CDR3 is TGTGCCAGCAGCCAGAGAGGTTCGGGTCAGCCCCAGCATTTT.